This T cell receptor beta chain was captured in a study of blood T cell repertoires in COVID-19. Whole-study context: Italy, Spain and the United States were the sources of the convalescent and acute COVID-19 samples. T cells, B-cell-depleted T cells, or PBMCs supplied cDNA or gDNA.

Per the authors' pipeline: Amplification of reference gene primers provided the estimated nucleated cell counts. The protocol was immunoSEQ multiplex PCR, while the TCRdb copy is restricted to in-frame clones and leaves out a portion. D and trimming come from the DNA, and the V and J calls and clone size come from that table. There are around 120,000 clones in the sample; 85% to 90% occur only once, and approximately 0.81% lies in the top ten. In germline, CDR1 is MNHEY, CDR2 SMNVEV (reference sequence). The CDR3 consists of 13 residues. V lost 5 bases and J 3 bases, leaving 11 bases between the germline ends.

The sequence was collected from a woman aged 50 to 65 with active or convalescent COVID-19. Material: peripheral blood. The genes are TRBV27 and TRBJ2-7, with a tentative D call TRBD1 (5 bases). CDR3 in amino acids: CASSPRQNYEQYF. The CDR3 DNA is TGTGCCAGCAGTCCCCGACAGAACTACGAGCAGTACTTC.